The rows below give T cell receptor beta chains drawn from one sample of a study of shared clonotypes between healthy human individuals. TCRdb keeps only in-frame clones here, not all; method: immunoSEQ multiplex PCR. The sample carries about 2.4 million clones, 93% recorded once. Sequenced input: naive CD4+ T cells from PBMCs. The receptors originated from a man between 18 and 29 years old in good health. Some clones in this sample may be carry-over from other donors' samples. Each CDR3 is given with its conserved first and last residue. The D gene is left open where the match is weak. Only some rows state a clone size, as once, few, many or a class for expanded clones.

CDR3aa	CDR3nt	v_gene	abundance	j_gene	d_gene
CAWSVWGTQETQYF	TGTGCCTGGAGTGTATGGGGGACCCAAGAGACCCAGTACTTC	TRBV30	NA	TRBJ2-5	NA
CASSLVSSGRSNEQFF	TGTGCCAGCAGCTTAGTTTCCAGCGGGAGAAGCAATGAGCAGTTCTTC	TRBV11-2	once	TRBJ2-1	TRBD2
CASSSQGGTNEKLFF	TGCGCCAGCAGCTCCCAGGGAGGGACTAATGAAAAACTGTTTTTT	TRBV5-1	NA	TRBJ1-4	NA
CSVDGTSGNYFNEQYF	TGCAGCGTTGACGGGACTAGCGGGAATTACTTCAACGAGCAGTACTTC	TRBV29-1	NA	TRBJ2-7	TRBD2
CASSLVPGAGNTIYF	TGTGCCAGCAGCTTAGTGCCCGGGGCTGGAAACACCATATATTTT	TRBV7-9	NA	TRBJ1-3	NA
CASSPGGAGGRNEQFF	TGTGCCAGCAGCCCTGGTGGAGCGGGAGGTCGTAATGAGCAGTTCTTC	TRBV28	NA	TRBJ2-1	TRBD2
CASSLDGGTSPLHF	TGTGCCAGCTCACTAGATGGTGGCACCTCACCCCTCCACTTT	TRBV18	NA	TRBJ1-6	NA
CASSLGPGNYEQYF	TGTGCCAGCAGCTTGGGACCGGGGAACTACGAGCAGTACTTC	TRBV5-1	NA	TRBJ2-7	NA
CASRGRFNEQFF	TGTGCCAGCAGGGGTCGATTTAATGAGCAGTTCTTC	TRBV6-5	NA	TRBJ2-1	NA
CASSFRGPSPEQYF	TGCGCCAGCAGCTTTCGGGGTCCGTCCCCCGAGCAGTACTTC	TRBV5-1	once	TRBJ2-7	NA
CASSVNSKETQYF	TGTGCCAGCAGCGTTAACAGTAAAGAGACCCAGTACTTC	TRBV9	NA	TRBJ2-5	NA
CASSLIGLDEQFF	TGCGCCAGCAGCTTGATAGGGCTCGATGAGCAGTTCTTC	TRBV5-1	NA	TRBJ2-1	NA
CASSRDREGNEQFF	TGTGCCAGCAGTCGGGACAGGGAAGGGAATGAGCAGTTCTTC	TRBV6-1	once	TRBJ2-1	TRBD1
CASSERTGDEAFF	TGTGCCAGCAGCGAGAGGACAGGGGATGAAGCTTTCTTT	TRBV7-2	few	TRBJ1-1	TRBD1
CASTMPGANTIYF	TGTGCCAGCACAATGCCGGGGGCAAACACCATATATTTT	TRBV28	NA	TRBJ1-3	NA
CAWRYPQETQYF	TGTGCCTGGCGGTACCCGCAAGAGACCCAGTACTTC	TRBV30	NA	TRBJ2-5	NA